The 9 T cell receptor beta chains below were found in one sample sequenced in a study of cytomegalovirus exposure and HLA in healthy donors. Vbeta (60) and Jbeta (13) primers were used in the PCR. Method: immunoSEQ multiplex PCR; TCRdb's copy keeps in-frame clones and lacks some. Among approximately 120,000 clones listed, about four fifths were seen once. The sequenced sample consisted of PBMCs. The receptor source for this set is a woman between 40 and 50 years old in good health and CMV-seropositive.

The rearrangement uses TRBV21-1 and TRBJ1-5. TRBV21-1 is designated a pseudogene. The length of the CDR3 is 18 residues. CDR3 nucleotides: TGTGCCAGCAGCAAAGCCACGGCCCTCGCTAGACCCAATCAGCCCCAGCATTTT. Its protein is CASSKATALARPNQPQHF.

The rearrangement uses TRBV6-5 and TRBJ2-3; 14 bases match TRBD2. This CDR3 is built from 16 residues. The germline CDR1 and CDR2 sequences are MNHEY and SVGAGI. V lost 4 bases, J lost 4 bases, and 4 bases stayed unmatched. This chain's CDR3 is CASSFRLAGGSDTQYF. As DNA, the CDR3 is TGTGCCAGCAGTTTTCGACTAGCGGGAGGGTCAGATACGCAGTATTTT.

This clone turned up a few times. The CDR3 nucleotides read TGTGCCAGCAGTACGGGGGGAGAGCAGTACTTC. Translated: CASSTGGEQYF. The V call is TRBV6-5, the J call TRBJ2-7; 7 bases line up with TRBD2. The CDR3 runs 11 residues. Germline V gene data show CDR1 as MNHEY and CDR2 as SVGAGI. J was trimmed by 7 bases and V by 5 bases; bases with no gene match: 2.

The count of this clone is one. This chain uses TRBV7-9 with TRBJ2-1; 10 bases fit TRBD2. Looked up from germline, CDR1 is SEHNR and CDR2 is FQNEAQ (reference sequence). The CDR3 spans 15 residues. The trim removed 5 bases at V and 4 bases at J, leaving 5 bases unmatched. CDR3 nucleotides: TGTGCCAGCAGCCGGACTAGCGGATCTTACAATGAGCAGTTCTTC. Protein sequence: CASSRTSGSYNEQFF.

The V call is TRBV7-3, the J call TRBJ1-1; D gene uncertain. Germline V gene data show CDR1 as SGHTA and CDR2 as FQGTGA. The CDR3 length is 15 residues. V dropped 1 base and J dropped 1 base, with 10 bases sitting between them. The CDR3 region has the DNA TGTGCCAGCAGCTTAATTAGGGAGAGGAACACTGAAGCTTTCTTT. This encodes CASSLIRERNTEAFF. The variable domain in full, with the rest retrieved from reference TRBV7-3 and TRBJ1-1, is GAGVSQTPSNKVTEKGKYVELRCDPISGHTALYWYRQSLGQGPEFLIYFQGTGAADDSGLPNDRFFAVRPEGSVSTLKIQRTERGDSAVYLCASSLIRERNTEAFFGQGTRLTVV.

There are a few counts of this clone. The chain is built from TRBV7-6 and TRBJ2-5, with 10 bases matching TRBD1. CDR1 is SGHVS and CDR2 is FNYEAQ in the germline V gene. The CDR3 has 16 amino acids. V was pared by 5 bases and J by 2 bases, with 8 bases of the junction left unmatched. CDR3: CASSQLPGQGQETQYF. In nucleotides, the CDR3 is TGTGCCAGCAGCCAATTACCGGGACAGGGGCAAGAGACCCAGTACTTC.

This clone was recorded only once. The chain recombines TRBV7-3 with TRBJ2-3, with 7 positions matching TRBD2. The germline gives CDR1 SGHTA, CDR2 FQGTGA. The V segment lost 1 base and the J segment 7 bases; nucleotides outside the gene matches: 20. This CDR3 spans 19 amino acids. The CDR3 sequence: CASSLNPGGTTPIVHTQYF. In DNA form, the CDR3 reads TGTGCCAGCAGCTTAAATCCCGGTGGGACTACACCGATAGTTCATACGCAGTATTTT.

This clone appeared once. The chain uses TRBV19 and TRBJ2-2; D is unresolved. The V gene lost 5 bases and the J gene lost 6 bases, with 7 bases spanning the gap. The CDR3 totals 12 residues. The germline gives CDR1 LNHDA, CDR2 SQIVND (reference sequence). The CDR3 sequence is CASSFLSGELFF. As DNA, the CDR3 is TGTGCCAGTAGTTTTCTGTCCGGGGAGCTGTTTTTT. The complete variable domain, with remaining parts taken from reference TRBV19 and TRBJ2-2, reads DGGITQSPKYLFRKEGQNVTLSCEQNLNHDAMYWYRQDPGQGLRLIYYSQIVNDFQKGDIAEGYSVSREKKESFPLTVTSAQKNPTAFYLCASSFLSGELFFGEGSRLTVL.

This clone was found a few times. The rearrangement links TRBV27 to TRBJ2-1, with 15 bases identical to TRBD2. The trim removed 5 bases at V and 9 bases at J, leaving 8 bases unmatched. This CDR3 spans 16 amino acids. Per the germline V gene, CDR1 is MNHEY and CDR2 is SMNVEV (reference sequence). The CDR3 sequence is CASSAWTSGRASEQFF. CDR3 sequence (DNA): TGTGCCAGCAGTGCCTGGACTAGCGGGAGGGCCAGTGAGCAGTTCTTC.